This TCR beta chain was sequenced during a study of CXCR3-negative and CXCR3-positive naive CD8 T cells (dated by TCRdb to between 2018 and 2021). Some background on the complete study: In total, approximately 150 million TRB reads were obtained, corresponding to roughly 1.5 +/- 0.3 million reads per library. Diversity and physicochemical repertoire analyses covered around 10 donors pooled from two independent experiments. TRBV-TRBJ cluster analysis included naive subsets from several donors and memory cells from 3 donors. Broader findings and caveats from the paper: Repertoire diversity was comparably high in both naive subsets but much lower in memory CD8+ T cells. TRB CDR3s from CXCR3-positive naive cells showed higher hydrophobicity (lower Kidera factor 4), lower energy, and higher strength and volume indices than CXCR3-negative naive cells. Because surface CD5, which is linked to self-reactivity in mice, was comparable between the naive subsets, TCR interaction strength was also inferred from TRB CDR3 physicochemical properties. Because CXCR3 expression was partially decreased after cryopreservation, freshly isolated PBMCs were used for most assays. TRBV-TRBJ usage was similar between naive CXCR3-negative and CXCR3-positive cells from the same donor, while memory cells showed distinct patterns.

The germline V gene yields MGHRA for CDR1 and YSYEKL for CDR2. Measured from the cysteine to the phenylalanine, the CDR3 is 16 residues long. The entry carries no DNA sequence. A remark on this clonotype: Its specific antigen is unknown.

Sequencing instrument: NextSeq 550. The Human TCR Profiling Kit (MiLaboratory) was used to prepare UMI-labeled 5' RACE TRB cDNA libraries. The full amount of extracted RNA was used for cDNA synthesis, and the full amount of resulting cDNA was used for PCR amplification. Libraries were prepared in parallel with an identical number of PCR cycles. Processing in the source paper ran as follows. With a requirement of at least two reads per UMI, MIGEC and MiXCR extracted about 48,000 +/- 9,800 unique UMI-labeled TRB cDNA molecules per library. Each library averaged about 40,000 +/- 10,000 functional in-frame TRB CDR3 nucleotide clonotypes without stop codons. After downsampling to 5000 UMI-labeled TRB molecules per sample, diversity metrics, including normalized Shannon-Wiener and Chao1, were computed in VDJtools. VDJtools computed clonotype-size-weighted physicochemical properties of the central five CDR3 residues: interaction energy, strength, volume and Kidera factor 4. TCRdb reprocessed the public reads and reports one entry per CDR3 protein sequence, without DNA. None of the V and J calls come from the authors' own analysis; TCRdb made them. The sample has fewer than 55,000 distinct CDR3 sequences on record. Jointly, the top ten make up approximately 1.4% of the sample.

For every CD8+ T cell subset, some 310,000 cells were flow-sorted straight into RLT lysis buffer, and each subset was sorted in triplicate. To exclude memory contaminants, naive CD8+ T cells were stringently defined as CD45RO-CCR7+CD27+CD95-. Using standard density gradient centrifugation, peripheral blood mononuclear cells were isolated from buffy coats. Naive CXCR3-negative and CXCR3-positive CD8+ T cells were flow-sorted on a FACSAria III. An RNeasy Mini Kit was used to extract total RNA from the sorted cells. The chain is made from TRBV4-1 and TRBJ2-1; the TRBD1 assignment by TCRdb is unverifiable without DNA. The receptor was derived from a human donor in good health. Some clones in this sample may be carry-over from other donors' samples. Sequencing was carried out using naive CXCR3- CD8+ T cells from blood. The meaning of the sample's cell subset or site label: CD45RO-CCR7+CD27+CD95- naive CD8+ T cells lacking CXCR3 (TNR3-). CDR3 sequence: CASSQVRGFGNSEQFF.